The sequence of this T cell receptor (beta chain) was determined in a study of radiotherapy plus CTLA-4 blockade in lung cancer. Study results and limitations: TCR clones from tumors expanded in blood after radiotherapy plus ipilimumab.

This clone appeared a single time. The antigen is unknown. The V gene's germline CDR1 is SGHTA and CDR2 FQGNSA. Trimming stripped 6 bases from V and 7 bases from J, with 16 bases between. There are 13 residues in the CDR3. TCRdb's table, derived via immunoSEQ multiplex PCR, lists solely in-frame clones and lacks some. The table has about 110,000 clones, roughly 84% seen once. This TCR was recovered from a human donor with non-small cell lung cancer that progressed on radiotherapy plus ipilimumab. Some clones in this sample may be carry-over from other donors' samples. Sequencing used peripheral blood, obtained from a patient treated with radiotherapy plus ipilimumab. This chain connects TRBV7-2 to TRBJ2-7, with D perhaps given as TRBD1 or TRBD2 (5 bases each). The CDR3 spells CASRRDVMGEQYF. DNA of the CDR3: TGTGCCAGCAGGAGGGACGTAATGGGGGAGCAGTACTTC. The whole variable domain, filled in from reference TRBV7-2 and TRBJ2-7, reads GAGVSQSPSNKVTEKGKDVELRCDPISGHTALYWYRQSLGQGLEFLIYFQGNSAPDKSGLPSDRFSAERTGGSVSTLTIQRTQQEDSAVYLCASRRDVMGEQYFGPGTRLTVT.